This T cell receptor (beta chain) comes out of a study of OX40 agonist ivuxolimab in advanced cancers. Study-wide background: Those treated in dose escalation had hepatocellular carcinoma, melanoma, renal cell cancer or head and neck cancer.

Produced via immunoSEQ multiplex PCR; TCRdb's table is partial and in-frame only. The sample carries under 85,000 clones, around 78% recorded once. V was clipped by 6 bases and J by 3 bases, with 15 bases between them. The CDR3 has 15 residues. Germline loops: CDR1 KGHSH, CDR2 LQKENI. The sequence came from an adult with an advanced solid tumor such as melanoma, head and neck, liver or kidney cancer. V usage is TRBV18 and J usage is TRBJ1-5, with D tentatively TRBD1 (6 bases). Material: CD4+ or CD8+ T cells sorted from blood, obtained in a trial of the OX40 agonist ivuxolimab. The CDR3, as DNA: TGTGCCAGCTCCGCCTCCCGGGACACCAATCAGCCCCAGCATTTT. Its protein is CASSASRDTNQPQHF.